This TCR beta chain was recorded in a study of blood T cell repertoires in COVID-19 (dated by TCRdb to 2019 to 2021). About the full investigation: The collaborator samples originated in the United States, Italy and Spain and spanned the acute and convalescent phases of COVID-19. Samples came from the ongoing ImmuneRACE study (first 160 participants) plus 1,254 subjects from 6 global collaborators. The repertoires were made available in a free public database intended to serve as a resource for research on the immune response to SARS-CoV-2. Where available, HLA class I and class II types were obtained from metadata supplied by the sample provider rather than from assay-based typing. A de-identified subject ID, COVID-19 status, age in years and sex were almost always included in the sample metadata. The dataset comprised deeply sampled blood TCRbeta repertoires from subjects exposed to, actively infected with, or recovered from COVID-19. The prospective study material was composed of cDNA or gDNA derived from T cells, B-cell-depleted T cells, or PBMCs.

The investigation overall reported the following: The amount of clinical and demographic metadata varied by source and participant and was provided uncurated.

The CDR3 sequence holds 15 residues, the cysteine and phenylalanine included. Solely the CDR3 DNA is kept, with 45 bases framed from the first base. The junction carries 14 bases between V and J, which are trimmed by 2 bases and 6 bases respectively. CDR1 and CDR2 are drawn from the germline V gene: MNHNS, SASEGT. The immunoSEQ Assay, a bias-controlled multiplex PCR, was used to amplify TCRbeta CDR3 regions from genomic DNA. The paper's data handling went like this. Nucleated cell counts per sample were estimated from amplification of reference gene primers within the assay. To quantify the absolute abundance of each unique TCRbeta CDR3 rearrangement, sequence reads were collapsed and filtered. For each sample, productive Simpson clonality was calculated by taking the square root of Simpson's diversity index across productive rearrangements. TCRdb obtained this table from immuneACCESS and retained in-frame rearrangements with V and J assigned. These tables miss some clones; where compared with another copy, unresolved V genes account for less than half of the shortfall, and the remainder is unexplained. Clone size and the V and J calls come from that table; the DNA yielded D and trimming. The sample includes some 670,000 clones, with just under 90% observed a single time. Of the sample, roughly 0.25% is held by the ten largest clones.

Collaborating institutions collected whole blood in K2EDTA tubes following their own protocols. Collaborator samples were shipped for TCRbeta analysis as frozen whole blood, isolated PBMCs, or DNA extracted from either sample type. A remark on this clone: This clone's antigen is unknown. Base qualities are not at hand, and no much larger clone is one base apart.

Sequencing used peripheral blood. This receptor was taken from a woman under 30 with acute or convalescent COVID-19. Recombination connected TRBV6-1 to TRBJ1-5, and TRBD1 may be the D gene, going by 6 matching bases. The CDR3 loop reads CASSEYQGLVQPQHF. Here is the DNA: TGTGCCAGCAGTGAATATCAGGGGTTGGTTCAGCCCCAGCATTTT.